This T cell receptor beta chain originates from a study of shared clonotypes between healthy human individuals. Study findings and constraints: Having only a few donors restricted how much genetic and exposure-history diversity was captured.

The CDR3 consists of 16 residues. V was cut by 5 bases and J by 0 bases, with 13 bases left in between. Per the germline V gene, CDR1 is MNHEY and CDR2 is SMNVEV (reference sequence). Sequencing was performed with immunoSEQ multiplex PCR; in TCRdb, only in-frame clones are kept and a portion is missing. The sample records over 850,000 clones, more than 75% being singletons. In the case of this clone: The antigen remains undetermined.

This clonotype originated in a man between 18 and 29 years old in good health. Some clones in this sample may be carry-over from other donors' samples. The source material was memory CD4+ T cells from PBMCs. Subset noted: CD45RA-negative fraction. V is TRBV27 and J is TRBJ1-4; D is uncertain. CDR3 in amino acids: CASSPRSGATNEKLFF. The CDR3 DNA is TGTGCCAGCAGTCCCCGCAGCGGAGCAACTAATGAAAAACTGTTTTTT. The full variable domain, completed using reference TRBV27 and TRBJ1-4, is EAQVTQNPRYLITVTGKKLTVTCSQNMNHEYMSWYRQDPGLGLRQIYYSMNVEVTDKGDVPEGYKVSRKEKRNFPLILESPSPNQTSLYFCASSPRSGATNEKLFFGSGTQLSVL.